Listed below are T cell receptor beta chains from one sample, sequenced in a study of shared clonotypes between healthy human individuals. Data came from immunoSEQ multiplex PCR; TCRdb stores just in-frame clones and leaves some out. This sample has about 110,000 clones; 65% to 75% occur once, and the top ten carry about 22%. The sequencing sample was made of memory CD8+ T cells sorted from blood. These receptor sequences come from a young woman in good health. CDR3s include the opening cysteine and the closing phenylalanine or tryptophan. A D gene is named only where the DNA matches it firmly. The size entry is marked missing in some rows and otherwise reads once, few, many or a size class.

D	V	J	size	CDR3	DNA
TRBD1	TRBV28	TRBJ1-2	few	CASSPLGQGAVANYGYTF	TGTGCCAGCAGCCCCCTCGGGCAGGGGGCGGTAGCTAACTATGGCTACACCTTC
.	TRBV5-1	TRBJ1-4	.	CASSLLGRFNEKLFF	TGCGCCAGCAGCTTGTTGGGGAGGTTTAATGAAAAACTGTTTTTT
.	TRBV6-5	TRBJ1-5	many	CASSYSIEGQPQHF	TGTGCCAGCAGTTACTCGATCGAGGGACAGCCCCAGCATTTT
.	TRBV5-1	TRBJ2-7	.	CASSLGVDEQYF	TGCGCCAGCAGCTTGGGGGTCGACGAGCAGTACTTC
.	TRBV19	TRBJ1-5	.	CASSRPLGGSNQPQHF	TGTGCCAGTAGCCGACCTTTGGGGGGGAGCAATCAGCCCCAGCATTTT
.	TRBV25-1	TRBJ2-7	.	CASRDIYEQYF	TGTGCCAGCAGGGATATTTACGAGCAGTACTTC
.	TRBV19	TRBJ1-5	.	CASSMGPERPQHF	TGTGCCAGTAGTATGGGCCCCGAGAGGCCCCAGCATTTT
.	TRBV5-4	TRBJ2-5	.	CASHRENQETQYF	TGTGCCAGCCACCGGGAAAACCAAGAGACCCAGTACTTC
.	TRBV19	TRBJ2-1	.	CASSIFGRASYNEQFF	TGTGCCAGTAGTATATTCGGACGGGCGTCCTACAATGAGCAGTTCTTC
.	TRBV2	TRBJ1-5	few	CASSVPYQPQHF	TGTGCCAGCAGTGTTCCTTATCAGCCCCAGCATTTT
.	TRBV7-3	TRBJ2-1	.	CASSSDRYNEQFF	TGTGCCAGCAGCTCGGACAGATACAATGAGCAGTTCTTC
.	TRBV14	TRBJ1-1	few	CASSQDTENTEAFF	TGTGCCAGCAGCCAAGATACAGAGAACACTGAAGCTTTCTTT
.	TRBV5-1	TRBJ1-5	.	CASSLEGGQPQHF	TGCGCCAGCAGCTTGGAAGGGGGGCAGCCCCAGCATTTT
.	TRBV6-1	TRBJ1-5	once	CASSGSATVQPQHF	TGTGCCAGCAGTGGCTCGGCCACCGTTCAACCCCAGCATTTT
TRBD2	TRBV15	TRBJ2-3	few	CATSRDSGAPDTQYF	TGTGCCACCAGCAGAGATAGCGGGGCCCCAGATACGCAGTATTTT
TRBD2	TRBV7-9	TRBJ2-3	.	CASSLLAGGGDTQYF	TGTGCCAGCAGCTTGCTAGCGGGAGGAGGAGATACGCAGTATTTT
.	TRBV7-9	TRBJ2-7	.	CASSLEAFPALEQYF	TGTGCCAGCAGCTTAGAGGCCTTCCCAGCTTTAGAGCAGTACTTC
.	TRBV6-5	TRBJ2-7	.	CASSYSARGTYEQYF	TGTGCCAGCAGTTACTCGGCCAGGGGAACCTACGAGCAGTACTTC
TRBD2	TRBV5-6	TRBJ2-1	.	CASSPVGLAGNEQFF	TGTGCCAGCAGCCCTGTGGGACTAGCGGGCAATGAGCAGTTCTTC
TRBD1	TRBV6-4	TRBJ2-5	.	CASSTGQGDSSEQYF	TGTGCCAGCAGTACTGGACAGGGAGACTCTAGTGAGCAGTACTTC
.	TRBV28	TRBJ2-7	many	CASVGIRRDSYYEQYF	TGTGCCAGCGTGGGTATCCGGCGGGACTCCTACTACGAGCAGTACTTC
.	TRBV11-2	TRBJ1-1	.	CASSFGWEGHEAFF	TGTGCCAGCAGCTTTGGATGGGAAGGACACGAAGCTTTCTTT
TRBD1	TRBV5-1	TRBJ2-7	.	CASSLASTGTGVSEQYF	TGCGCCAGCAGCTTGGCCTCGACCGGGACAGGGGTTTCCGAGCAGTACTTC
TRBD1	TRBV5-1	TRBJ2-2	.	CASSFDRDRGIIGELFF	TGCGCCAGCAGCTTCGACCGGGACAGGGGGATCATCGGGGAGCTGTTTTTT
.	TRBV30	TRBJ2-1	.	CAWSVFWGDEQFF	TGTGCCTGGAGTGTATTCTGGGGCGATGAGCAGTTCTTC
TRBD2	TRBV19	TRBJ2-7	.	CASRGSGNPYEQYF	TGTGCCAGTAGAGGGAGCGGGAACCCCTACGAGCAGTACTTC
TRBD1	TRBV2	TRBJ1-2	few	CASREGALDGYTF	TGTGCCAGCAGAGAGGGGGCGCTGGATGGCTACACCTTC
TRBD2	TRBV4-1	TRBJ2-1	.	CASSQDSGRNEQFF	TGCGCCAGCAGCCAGGATAGCGGGAGGAATGAGCAGTTCTTC
.	TRBV27	TRBJ1-1	.	CASSYKASAEAFF	TGTGCCAGCAGTTATAAAGCTAGCGCTGAAGCTTTCTTT
TRBD1	TRBV7-9	TRBJ1-2	.	CASTGDRDHNNGGYTF	TGTGCCAGCACCGGGGACAGGGACCATAATAATGGGGGCTACACCTTC
TRBD2	TRBV11-2	TRBJ2-7	.	CASSGLAGITYEQYF	TGTGCCAGCAGCGGACTAGCGGGCATCACCTACGAGCAGTACTTC
.	TRBV30	TRBJ2-7	.	CAWSFSNRNEQYF	TGTGCCTGGAGTTTCAGCAACAGGAACGAGCAGTACTTC
TRBD1	TRBV5-4	TRBJ1-5	.	CASSQEVVGAGGQPQHF	TGTGCCAGCAGCCAAGAGGTAGTCGGCGCAGGGGGTCAGCCCCAGCATTTT
TRBD1	TRBV4-1	TRBJ2-7	.	CASSQADRGYEQYF	TGCGCCAGCAGCCAAGCTGACAGGGGCTACGAGCAGTACTTC
TRBD2	TRBV4-1	TRBJ2-5	once	CASSPGLAVQETQYF	TGCGCCAGCAGCCCCGGACTAGCGGTCCAAGAGACCCAGTACTTC
TRBD2	TRBV7-2	TRBJ2-7	.	CASSPLAGGHYEQYF	TGTGCCAGCAGCCCACTAGCGGGAGGCCACTACGAGCAGTACTTC
.	TRBV5-4	TRBJ1-2	.	CASSQGYGYTF	TGTGCCAGCAGCCAGGGATATGGCTACACCTTC
.	TRBV11-2	TRBJ2-1	.	CASHRRDGRYNEQFF	TGTGCCAGTCATAGACGGGACGGAAGATACAATGAGCAGTTCTTC
.	TRBV6-6	TRBJ1-1	.	CASSDRENTEAFF	TGTGCCAGCAGTGATCGGGAGAACACTGAAGCTTTCTTT
TRBD2	TRBV7-9	TRBJ2-7	many	CASSDGGGGTYEQYF	TGTGCCAGCAGCGACGGTGGGGGAGGGACCTACGAGCAGTACTTC
.	TRBV23-1	TRBJ1-1	.	CANRKRRGGENTEAFF	TGCGCCAACAGGAAGCGCAGGGGAGGGGAGAACACTGAAGCTTTCTTT
.	TRBV6-9	TRBJ2-7	once	CASSQTGKPYEQYF	TGTGCCAGCAGTCAAACCGGGAAGCCCTACGAGCAGTACTTC
.	TRBV27	TRBJ1-2	.	CASSFRGGGYTF	TGTGCCAGCAGTTTCAGGGGTGGTGGCTACACCTTC
.	TRBV5-1	TRBJ1-4	.	CASSFNFATNEKLFF	TGCGCCAGCAGCTTCAATTTTGCAACTAATGAAAAACTGTTTTTT
.	TRBV27	TRBJ2-2	many	CASSHLVVGELFF	TGTGCCAGCAGTCATCTAGTGGTCGGGGAGCTGTTTTTT
TRBD2	TRBV18	TRBJ2-7	.	CASSPGAGGSYEQYF	TGTGCCAGCTCACCGGGGGCGGGAGGATCCTACGAGCAGTACTTC
TRBD1	TRBV30	TRBJ1-5	.	CAGGTGVGQPQHF	TGTGCCGGGGGGACAGGGGTGGGACAGCCCCAGCATTTT
TRBD2	TRBV6-1	TRBJ2-5	.	CASSPEVAGAETQYF	TGTGCCAGCAGTCCCGAAGTAGCGGGAGCGGAGACCCAGTACTTC
.	TRBV10-1	TRBJ1-1	few	CASKEGLNTEAFF	TGCGCCAGCAAGGAGGGCCTGAACACTGAAGCTTTCTTT
TRBD1	TRBV7-8	TRBJ2-1	.	CASSPRQGPYNEQFF	TGTGCCAGCAGCCCTCGACAGGGCCCCTACAATGAGCAGTTCTTC
.	TRBV6-1	TRBJ2-7	.	CASSEAPGASYEQYF	TGTGCCAGCAGTGAAGCCCCCGGAGCCTCCTACGAGCAGTACTTC
.	TRBV14	TRBJ2-1	few	CASSQVLWGYEQFF	TGTGCCAGCAGCCAAGTTTTGTGGGGTTATGAGCAGTTCTTC
.	TRBV5-5	TRBJ2-1	.	CASSLWRSDEQFF	TGTGCCAGCAGCTTGTGGAGGTCGGATGAGCAGTTCTTC
.	TRBV5-1	TRBJ2-3	once	CASSSSGGFRDTQYF	TGCGCCAGCAGCTCCAGTGGAGGGTTCAGAGATACGCAGTATTTT